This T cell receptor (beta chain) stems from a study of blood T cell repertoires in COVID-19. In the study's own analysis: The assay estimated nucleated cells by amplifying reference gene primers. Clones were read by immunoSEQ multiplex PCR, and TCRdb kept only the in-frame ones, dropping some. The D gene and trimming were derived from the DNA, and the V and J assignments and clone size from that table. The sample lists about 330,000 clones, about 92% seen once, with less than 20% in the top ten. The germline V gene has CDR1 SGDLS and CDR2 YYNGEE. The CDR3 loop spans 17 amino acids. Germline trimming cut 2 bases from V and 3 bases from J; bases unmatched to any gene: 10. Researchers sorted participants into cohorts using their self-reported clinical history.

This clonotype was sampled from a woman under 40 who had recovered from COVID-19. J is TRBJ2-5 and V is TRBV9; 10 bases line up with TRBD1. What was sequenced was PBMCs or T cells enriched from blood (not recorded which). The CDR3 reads CASSVGIRDRGKETQYF. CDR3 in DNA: TGTGCCAGCAGCGTCGGAATCCGGGACAGGGGCAAAGAGACCCAGTACTTC. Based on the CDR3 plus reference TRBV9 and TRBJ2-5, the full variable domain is DSGVTQTPKHLITATGQRVTLRCSPRSGDLSVYWYQQSLDQGLQFLIQYYNGEERAKGNILERFSAQQFPDLHSELNLSSLELGDSALYFCASSVGIRDRGKETQYFGPGTRLLVL.